These 30 T cell receptor beta chains came from one sample sequenced in a study of blood T cell repertoires in COVID-19. Sequencing used immunoSEQ multiplex PCR; TCRdb keeps in-frame clones, though not all of them. The repertoire holds 200,000 or so clones, with approximately 81% as singletons. Sequenced: peripheral blood. These TCRs come from a woman in her sixties who had recovered from COVID-19.

The count of this clone is one. The rearrangement links TRBV7-9 to TRBJ1-2; TRBD1 aligns across 7 bases. CDR1 and CDR2 (germline): SEHNR, FQNEAQ (reference sequence). This CDR3 has 14 amino acids. Losses at the gene ends were 5 bases for V and 4 bases for J; bases not matched to a gene: 7. CDR3 protein: CASSQTGQIYGYTF. Here the CDR3 DNA reads TGTGCCAGCAGCCAGACGGGACAGATCTATGGCTACACCTTC.

The J gene is TRBJ1-3, the V gene TRBV21-1. TRBV21-1 is noted as a pseudogene. There are 17 residues in the CDR3. CDR3 protein: CASSKALRRAPGNTIYF. CDR3 in DNA: TGTGCCAGCAGCAAAGCGCTACGGAGGGCCCCTGGAAACACCATATATTTT.

This chain joins TRBV3-1 (or the pseudogene TRBV3-2) and TRBJ2-3; TRBD2 agrees at 7 bases. In germline, CDR1 is LGHDT, CDR2 YNNKEL (reference sequence). This CDR3 region has 15 residues. V shed 4 bases and J 1 base; nucleotides not matched to a gene: 5. Here the CDR3 reads CASSPGAGGTDTQYF. DNA for the CDR3: TGTGCCAGCAGCCCCGGGGCGGGGGGCACAGATACGCAGTATTTT.

J is TRBJ1-2 and V is TRBV28; 7 bases map to TRBD1. Germline V gene data show CDR1 as MDHEN and CDR2 as SYDVKM. The CDR3 runs to 13 residues. Unmatched junction bases numbered 8, after V lost 5 bases and J lost 8 bases. In nucleotides, the CDR3 is TGTGCCAGCAGTGAAAACAGGGGCTACGGCTACACCTTC. It encodes CASSENRGYGYTF.

The V call is TRBV19, the J call TRBJ1-1; TRBD1 is a possible D gene (5 bases). Per the germline V gene, CDR1 is LNHDA and CDR2 is SQIVND (reference sequence). Trimming pared 5 bases from V and 1 base from J, leaving 8 bases between. The CDR3 totals 13 residues. CDR3 sequence reads: CASSYGGNTEAFF. DNA of the CDR3: TGTGCCAGTAGTTACGGGGGGAACACTGAAGCTTTCTTT. Looking up the rest from reference TRBV19 and TRBJ1-1 gives the full variable domain: DGGITQSPKYLFRKEGQNVTLSCEQNLNHDAMYWYRQDPGQGLRLIYYSQIVNDFQKGDIAEGYSVSREKKESFPLTVTSAQKNPTAFYLCASSYGGNTEAFFGQGTRLTVV.

This chain links TRBV19 with TRBJ1-1, with 8 bases that match TRBD1. V was pared by 7 bases and J by 1 base, with 11 bases of the junction left unmatched. The CDR3 totals 16 residues. CDR1 and CDR2 (germline): LNHDA, SQIVND (reference sequence). The CDR3 DNA sequence: TGTGCCAGTACCCAAGGAGCGGACAGGGCGAACACTGAAGCTTTCTTT. Protein: CASTQGADRANTEAFF.

The V and J genes are TRBV6-6 and TRBJ2-3; TRBD2 matches 10 bases. The CDR3 totals 15 residues. V lost 7 bases and J lost 1; bases outside the gene matches: 5. The germline V gene encodes CDR1 MNHNY and CDR2 SVGAGI (reference sequence). The DNA for the CDR3 is TGTGCCAGCACCCAAACTAGCGGGGGCACAGATACGCAGTATTTT. This gives the protein CASTQTSGGTDTQYF.

The chain employs TRBV19 and TRBJ2-7; D is unclear. Trimming pared 4 bases from V and 6 bases from J, leaving 13 bases between. The CDR3 totals 13 residues. Germline V gene data show CDR1 as LNHDA and CDR2 as SQIVND (reference sequence). This chain's CDR3 is CASSSQTAVEQYF. The CDR3 region has the DNA TGTGCCAGTAGTAGCCAGACTGCGGTCGAGCAGTACTTC.

The J gene is TRBJ2-3, the V gene TRBV20-1; D is perhaps TRBD2 (6 bases). Trimming pared 3 bases from V and 3 bases from J, leaving 10 bases between. CDR3 length equals 13 residues. Germline V gives CDR1 DFQATT, CDR2 SNEGSKA (reference sequence). CDR3 nucleotides: TGCAGTGCTAGTTTGACTAGTACAGATACGCAGTATTTT. It translates to CSASLTSTDTQYF.

V gene TRBV2 combines with J gene TRBJ1-1, with D possibly TRBD1 on 6 matching bases. CDR3 length: 14 amino acids. Trimming took 9 bases from V and 3 from J, leaving 17 bases between them. Germline V gene data show CDR1 as SNHLY and CDR2 as FYNNEI. CDR3 in DNA: TGTGCCAGTGGGGGGGGCAGGAGAGACACTGAAGCTTTCTTT. Translation gives CASGGGRRDTEAFF.

This sequence joins TRBV10-3 and TRBJ1-2; D gene uncertain. CDR3 length: 14 amino acids. The ends were cut back, 10 bases at V and 2 bases at J, with 17 bases in the middle. Germline assignment: CDR1 ENHRY and CDR2 SYGVKD. CDR3 coding DNA: TGTGCCACCCTAGACCGGAAGAAAAACTATGGCTACACCTTC. Its translation is CATLDRKKNYGYTF.

This chain links TRBV5-6 with TRBJ2-7, with 8 bases aligning to TRBD2. Losses at the gene ends were 1 base for V and 0 bases for J; bases not matched to a gene: 6. Germline loops: CDR1 SGHDT, CDR2 YYEEEE. The CDR3 is 16 amino acids. CDR3 sequence: CASSLQRLAGSYEQYF. DNA for the CDR3: TGTGCCAGCAGCTTGCAGAGGCTAGCGGGCTCCTACGAGCAGTACTTC.

This clone was seen more than once but under ten times. The genes are TRBV5-6 and TRBJ2-7; 9 bases align to TRBD1. This CDR3 comprises 16 residues. Germline-derived CDR1 and CDR2 are SGHDT and YYEEEE. After removal of 4 bases from V and 6 bases from J, the junction contained 14 bases not matched to a gene. The CDR3 nucleotides read TGTGCCAGCAGCCCTCGCACTGGGACAGGGTTCGGCGAGCAGTACTTC. This encodes CASSPRTGTGFGEQYF.

This clone appeared a single time. The CDR3 coding sequence is TGTGCCAGCAGCCTCGGACAGGGGACCGCAACTAATGAAAAACTGTTTTTT. This sequence encodes CASSLGQGTATNEKLFF. The gene calls are TRBV4-2 and TRBJ1-4, with TRBD1 identical over 9 bases. Germline V gene data show CDR1 as LGHNA and CDR2 as YNFKEQ. V was pared by 4 bases and J by 0 bases, with 6 bases of the junction left unmatched. There are 17 residues in the CDR3.

V is TRBV7-2 and J is TRBJ1-6, with D perhaps TRBD1 (5 bases). V was trimmed by 5 bases and J by 9 bases, leaving 11 bases between them. The CDR3 consists of 13 residues. Germline CDR1 reads SGHTA; CDR2 reads FQGNSA. CDR3 sequence reads: CASSPHQGSPLHF. In DNA form, the CDR3 reads TGTGCCAGCAGCCCACATCAGGGTTCACCCCTCCACTTT.

The chain is built from TRBV3-1 (or the pseudogene TRBV3-2) and TRBJ2-5; D call uncertain. CDR3 length equals 15 residues. Germline V gives CDR1 LGHDT, CDR2 YNNKEL (reference sequence). The V gene lost 0 bases and the J gene lost 4 bases, with 12 bases spanning the gap. For the CDR3, the DNA is TGTGCCAGCAGCCAAGACATGCTCGTCGGAGAGACCCAGTACTTC. This gives the protein CASSQDMLVGETQYF.

CDR3: CASSLAGVGFSTGELFF. CDR3 DNA: TGCGCCAGCAGCTTGGCCGGGGTAGGGTTCAGCACCGGGGAGCTGTTTTTT. J is TRBJ2-2 and V is TRBV5-1; possibly TRBD2 for D (5 bases). V lost 0 bases and J 4 bases, leaving 16 bases between the germline ends. The CDR3 sequence is 17 residues long. Germline loops: CDR1 SGHRS, CDR2 YFSETQ.

This clone was found once. The V call is TRBV5-6, the J call TRBJ1-1; TRBD1 aligns across 7 bases. CDR3 size: 15 residues. Germline V gene data show CDR1 as SGHDT and CDR2 as YYEEEE. With V trimmed by 5 bases and J by 0 bases, 7 bases remained unmatched. CDR3 nucleotide sequence: TGTGCCAGCAGACCCCGGACAGGCATGAACACTGAAGCTTTCTTT. Its protein is CASRPRTGMNTEAFF.

Here the CDR3 reads CASSSGPGQGAGGYTF. CDR3 DNA sequence: TGTGCCAGCAGCTCCGGCCCGGGACAGGGAGCGGGTGGCTACACCTTC. This chain connects TRBV11-1 to TRBJ1-2, with TRBD1 matching over 9 bases. Germline V gene lookup returns CDR1 SGHAT and CDR2 FQDESV (reference sequence). The V gene end was trimmed by 4 bases and the J gene end by 7 bases; junction bases not matched to a gene: 13. The CDR3 runs 16 residues.

The CDR3 nucleotides read TGTGCCAGCAGACACCGGGACAGGGAAGGCTACACCTTC. Translation: CASRHRDREGYTF. The chain is built from TRBV6-5 and TRBJ1-2; 9 bases are shared with TRBD1. V lost 6 bases, J lost 8 bases, and 7 bases stayed unmatched. Germline CDR1 is MNHEY and CDR2 is SVGAGI. This CDR3 has 13 amino acids.

V and J are TRBV18 and TRBJ1-1; D is undetermined. The CDR3 consists of 16 residues. Trimming left V 1 base short and J 0 bases short, with 12 bases between. From germline, CDR1 is KGHSH and CDR2 LQKENI. The CDR3 DNA is TGTGCCAGCTCACCACTTTCCGGCGGGATGAACACTGAAGCTTTCTTT. Its protein is CASSPLSGGMNTEAFF. Full variable domain (remainder filled in from reference TRBV18 and TRBJ1-1): NAGVMQNPRHLVRRRGQEARLRCSPMKGHSHVYWYRQLPEEGLKFMVYLQKENIIDESGMPKERFSAEFPKEGPSILRIQQVVRGDSAAYFCASSPLSGGMNTEAFFGQGTRLTVV.

This chain uses TRBV19 with TRBJ1-2; D ambiguous. Germline values: CDR1 LNHDA, CDR2 SQIVND (reference sequence). The CDR3 spans 13 residues. V was shortened by 5 bases and J by 4 bases, with 11 bases between the two germline ends. The CDR3 reads CASSSHTSYGYTF. CDR3 nucleotide sequence: TGTGCCAGTAGTTCCCACACCAGCTATGGCTACACCTTC. Full variable domain (remainder filled in from reference TRBV19 and TRBJ1-2): DGGITQSPKYLFRKEGQNVTLSCEQNLNHDAMYWYRQDPGQGLRLIYYSQIVNDFQKGDIAEGYSVSREKKESFPLTVTSAQKNPTAFYLCASSSHTSYGYTFGSGTRLTVV.

V and J are TRBV4-2 and TRBJ2-7, with TRBD2 identical over 12 bases. This CDR3 comprises 18 residues. The J segment lost 2 bases and the V segment lost 0 bases, leaving 8 bases of the junction unmatched. CDR1 LGHNA and CDR2 YNFKEQ come from the germline V gene. The CDR3 region has the DNA TGTGCCAGCAGCCAAGATCCTAGCGGGGGGGCATCCCCCTACGAGCAGTACTTC. This translates into CASSQDPSGGASPYEQYF.

This clone was picked up one time. This rearrangement joins TRBV11-2 to TRBJ2-7; 8 nucleotides match TRBD2. Trimming removed 1 base from V and 5 bases from J; junction bases left unmatched: 4. This CDR3 is built from 14 residues. Germline CDR1 and CDR2: SGHAT and FQNNGV. In DNA form, the CDR3 reads TGTGCCAGCAGCTTAGGAATAGCGGGGCACGAGCAGTACTTC. Its translation is CASSLGIAGHEQYF.

This clone was counted between two and nine times. The chain couples TRBV6-4 to TRBJ2-2; possible D gene TRBD2, 6 bases. Trimming pared 6 bases from V and 4 bases from J, leaving 15 bases between. CDR1 and CDR2 from the germline V gene are MRHNA and SNTAGT. The CDR3 covers 15 residues. DNA for the CDR3: TGTGCCAGCAGAAGGGACTCCCAGCCCACCGGGGAGCTGTTTTTT. This codes for CASRRDSQPTGELFF.

This sequence joins TRBV5-4 and TRBJ1-1; unclear D gene. CDR3 length: 13 amino acids. Germline loops: CDR1 SGHNT, CDR2 YYREEE (reference sequence). V was pared by 4 bases and J by 4 bases, with 11 bases between. In DNA, the CDR3 is TGTGCCAGCAGCACCAATACTGGCACTGAAGCTTTCTTT. Encoded protein: CASSTNTGTEAFF.

The rearrangement links TRBV28 to TRBJ1-4, with D perhaps TRBD1 (5 bases). CDR1 is MDHEN and CDR2 is SYDVKM in the germline V gene. The CDR3 runs 15 residues. Trimming shortened V by 2 bases and J by 7 bases, and 14 bases separated the two germline ends. CDR3 DNA: TGTGCCAGCAGTTTAGGGGGAGGATACAGTGAAAAACTGTTTTTT. Protein product: CASSLGGGYSEKLFF. Filled out from reference TRBV28 and TRBJ1-4, the complete variable domain reads DVKVTQSSRYLVKRTGEKVFLECVQDMDHENMFWYRQDPGLGLRLIYFSYDVKMKEKGDIPEGYSVSREKKERFSLILESASTNQTSMYLCASSLGGGYSEKLFFGSGTQLSVL.

About this clone: The sample contains more than one DNA sequence encoding this CDR3. J is TRBJ2-3 and V is TRBV10-3; D is possibly TRBD1 (6 bases). Between the trimmed V and J ends, which lost 3 bases and 5 bases, there was a span of 9 bases. The germline V gene encodes CDR1 ENHRY and CDR2 SYGVKD. The CDR3 runs 13 residues. In DNA, the CDR3 is TGTGCCATCAGTGACAGGGGCCAAGATACGCAGTATTTT. Residues: CAISDRGQDTQYF.

The rearrangement joins TRBV12-5 to TRBJ2-5, with 12 positions matching TRBD2. CDR3 length: 15 amino acids. Unmatched junction bases numbered 4, after V lost 3 bases and J lost 5 bases. Germline V gives CDR1 LGHNT, CDR2 FRNRAP. This CDR3 reads CASGFPTSGGETQYF. CDR3 nucleotide sequence: TGTGCTAGTGGTTTCCCTACTAGCGGGGGGGAGACCCAGTACTTC.

The DNA of the CDR3 is TGCAGTGCTGGACAGGACTATGGCTACACCTTC. It codes for CSAGQDYGYTF. This chain links TRBV20-1 with TRBJ1-2; TRBD1 aligns across 7 bases. The length of the CDR3 is 11 residues. Germline V gene sequence: CDR1 DFQATT, CDR2 SNEGSKA (reference sequence). V shed 5 bases, J shed 3 bases, and the junction held 0 bases outside the gene matches.